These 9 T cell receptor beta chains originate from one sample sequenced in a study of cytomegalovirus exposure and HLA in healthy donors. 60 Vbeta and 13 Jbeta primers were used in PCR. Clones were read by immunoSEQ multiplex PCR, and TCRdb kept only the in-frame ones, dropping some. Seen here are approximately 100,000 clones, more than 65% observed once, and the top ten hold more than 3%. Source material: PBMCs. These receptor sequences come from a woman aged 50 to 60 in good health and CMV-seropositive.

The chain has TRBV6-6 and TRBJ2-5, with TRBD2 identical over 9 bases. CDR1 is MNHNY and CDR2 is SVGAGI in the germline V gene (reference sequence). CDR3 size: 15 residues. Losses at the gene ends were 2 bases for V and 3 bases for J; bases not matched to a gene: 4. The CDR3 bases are TGTGCCAGCAGTTACACCGGGACTAGCAAAGAGACCCAGTACTTC. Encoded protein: CASSYTGTSKETQYF.

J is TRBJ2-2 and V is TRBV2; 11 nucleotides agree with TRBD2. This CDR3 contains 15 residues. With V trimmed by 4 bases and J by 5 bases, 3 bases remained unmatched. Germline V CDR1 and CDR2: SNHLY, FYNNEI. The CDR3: CASSVGLAGTGELFF. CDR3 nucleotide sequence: TGTGCCAGCAGTGTAGGACTAGCGGGTACCGGGGAGCTGTTTTTT.

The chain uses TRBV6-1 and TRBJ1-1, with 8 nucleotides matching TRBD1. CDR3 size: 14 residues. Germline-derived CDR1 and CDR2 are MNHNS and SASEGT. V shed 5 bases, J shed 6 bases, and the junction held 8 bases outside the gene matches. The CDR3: CASSSRTGHPEAFF. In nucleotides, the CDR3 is TGTGCCAGCAGTTCTAGGACAGGGCACCCTGAAGCTTTCTTT.

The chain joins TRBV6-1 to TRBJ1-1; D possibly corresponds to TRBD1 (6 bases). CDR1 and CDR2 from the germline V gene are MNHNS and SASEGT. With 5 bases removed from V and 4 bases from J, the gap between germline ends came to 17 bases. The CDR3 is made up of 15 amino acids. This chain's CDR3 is CASSPRGGGGTEAFF. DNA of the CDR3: TGTGCCAGCAGTCCGAGGGGTGGGGGCGGCACTGAAGCTTTCTTT.

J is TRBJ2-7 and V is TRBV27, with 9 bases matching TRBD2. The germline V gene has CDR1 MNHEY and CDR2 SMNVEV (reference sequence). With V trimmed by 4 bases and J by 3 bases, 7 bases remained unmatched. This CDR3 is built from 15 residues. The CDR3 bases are TGTGCCAGCAGTTCGGGACTAGCCAGGGGCTACGAGCAGTACTTC. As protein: CASSSGLARGYEQYF.

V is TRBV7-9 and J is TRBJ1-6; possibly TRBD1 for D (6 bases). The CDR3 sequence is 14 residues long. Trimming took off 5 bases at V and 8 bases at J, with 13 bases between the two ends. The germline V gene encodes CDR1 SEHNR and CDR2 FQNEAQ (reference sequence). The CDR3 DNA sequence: TGTGCCAGCAGCCCCCGAGGGGGGGATTCACCCCTCCACTTT. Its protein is CASSPRGGDSPLHF.

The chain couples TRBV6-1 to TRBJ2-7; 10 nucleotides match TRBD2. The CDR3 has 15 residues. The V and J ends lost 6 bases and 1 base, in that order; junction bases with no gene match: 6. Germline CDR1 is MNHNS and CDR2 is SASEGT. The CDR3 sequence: CASSLSGGVSYEQYF. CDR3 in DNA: TGTGCCAGCAGCCTCAGCGGGGGGGTTTCCTACGAGCAGTACTTC.

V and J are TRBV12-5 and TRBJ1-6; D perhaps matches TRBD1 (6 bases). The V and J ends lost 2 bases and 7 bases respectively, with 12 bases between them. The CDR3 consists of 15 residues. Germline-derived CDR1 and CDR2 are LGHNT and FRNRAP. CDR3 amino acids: CASGLRAGANSPLHF. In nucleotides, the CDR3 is TGTGCTAGTGGTTTGCGGGCAGGGGCAAATTCACCCCTCCACTTT.

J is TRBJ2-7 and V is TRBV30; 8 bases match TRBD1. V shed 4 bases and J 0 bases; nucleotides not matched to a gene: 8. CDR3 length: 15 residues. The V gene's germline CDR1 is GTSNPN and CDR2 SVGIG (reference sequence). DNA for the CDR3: TGTGCCTGGATCAACCAGGGGGCGGGCTCCTACGAGCAGTACTTC. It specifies CAWINQGAGSYEQYF.